This T cell receptor beta chain was profiled in a study of cytotoxic CD8 clonotypes in ibrutinib-treated CLL. The germline CDR1 and CDR2 sequences are SEHNR and FQNEAQ (reference sequence). Trimming left V 5 bases short and J 8 bases short, with 19 bases between. This CDR3 region has 15 residues. Investigators sought sequencing depths of between 1 in 200,000 and 1 in 1 million T cells. The assay was immunoSEQ multiplex PCR, and TCRdb's table has in-frame clones only and misses some. The sample has 20,000 to 30,000 clones, roughly 71% seen once. This TCR came from a human donor with chronic lymphocytic leukemia. The starting material was PBMCs, obtained after 12 months of ibrutinib treatment. The chain has TRBV7-9 and TRBJ1-3; a possible D gene is TRBD1 (5 bases). CDR3 DNA sequence: TGTGCCAGCAGCACGCGACAGTCCTACCGAGACACCATATATTTT. The encoded protein is CASSTRQSYRDTIYF.